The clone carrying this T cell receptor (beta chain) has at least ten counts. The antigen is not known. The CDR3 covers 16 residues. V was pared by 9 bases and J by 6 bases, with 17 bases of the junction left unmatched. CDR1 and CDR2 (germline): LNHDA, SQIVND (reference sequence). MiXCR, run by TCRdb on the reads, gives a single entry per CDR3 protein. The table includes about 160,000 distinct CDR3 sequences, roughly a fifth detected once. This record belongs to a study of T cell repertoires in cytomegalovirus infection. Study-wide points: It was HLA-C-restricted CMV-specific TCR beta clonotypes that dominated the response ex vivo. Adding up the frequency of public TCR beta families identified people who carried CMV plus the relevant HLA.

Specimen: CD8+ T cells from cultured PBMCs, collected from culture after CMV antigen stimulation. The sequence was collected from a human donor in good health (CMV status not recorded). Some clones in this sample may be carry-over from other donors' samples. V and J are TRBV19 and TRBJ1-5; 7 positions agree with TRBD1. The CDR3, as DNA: TGTGCCAGCAGACCGTGGGTGGCAGGGGGAGGTCAGCCCCAGCATTTT. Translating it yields CASRPWVAGGGQPQHF.